The clone carrying this TCR beta chain was observed once. Its target is not known. TCRdb's table, derived via immunoSEQ multiplex PCR, lists solely in-frame clones and lacks some. The table lists fewer than 25,000 clones, about nine tenths of them singletons. These data come from a study of OX40 agonist ivuxolimab in advanced cancers. Germline CDR1 reads SGHVS; CDR2 reads FNYEAQ. CDR3 length equals 16 residues. J was trimmed by 0 bases and V by 4 bases; bases with no gene match: 8. Study observations and caveats: At doses 0.1 to 3.0 mg/kg, CD4+ and CD8+ clones expanded.

The J gene is TRBJ2-7, the V gene TRBV7-6; 8 bases match TRBD1. The sequence came from an adult with an advanced solid tumor such as melanoma, head and neck, liver or kidney cancer. Source: CD4+ or CD8+ T cells sorted from blood, taken in a trial of the OX40 agonist ivuxolimab. CDR3 region: CASSWTDRASSYEQYF. The CDR3 bases are TGTGCCAGCAGCTGGACGGACAGGGCCAGCTCCTACGAGCAGTACTTC.